These 22 T cell receptor beta chains originate from one sample sequenced in a study of human T cells and chemical hapten exposure (dated by TCRdb to about 2021). According to the study, the label for this sample's time point signals: healthy volunteer bleed at 6 weeks. Total RNA was extracted from unfractionated whole blood collected in Tempus Blood RNA tubes. To prepare the library, RACE was applied. Sequencing relied on a NextSeq 500. TCRdb reprocessing: public reads trimmed at Q25 with fastp, clones called with MiXCR, in-frame beta chains kept. Every CDR3 protein is listed once, alongside the most common genes and DNA of its rows. A total of some 77,000 distinct CDR3 sequences appear in this sample, roughly 7.9% of them only once. About 1.7% of the sample lies in the top ten. The sequencing sample was made of whole blood. The receptor source for this set is a female donor in good health. Some clones in this sample may be carry-over from other donors' samples.

The rearrangement joins TRBV7-8 to TRBJ2-7; 11 bases are shared with TRBD1. J gave up 5 bases and V 5 bases, and 14 bases lay outside the gene matches. The CDR3 runs to 17 residues. Germline V gene data show CDR1 as SGHVS and CDR2 as FQNEAQ. DNA of the CDR3: TGTGCCAGCAGCACCCGGACAGGGGGCGGTTGTCGTAACGAGCAGTACTTC. Residues: CASSTRTGGGCRNEQYF.

In this sample, this clonotype turned up a few times. V gene TRBV6-1 combines with J gene TRBJ2-7; 8 nucleotides line up with TRBD1. Germline V gives CDR1 MNHNS, CDR2 SASEGT. The V segment lost 5 bases and the J segment 6 bases; nucleotides outside the gene matches: 15. The CDR3 length is 16 residues. The CDR3 DNA follows: TGTGCCAGCAGTCCCATACAGGGGGAGGTTTTTTCCGAGCAGTACTTC. Residues: CASSPIQGEVFSEQYF.

This chain joins TRBV10-2 and TRBJ1-1; maybe TRBD1 (5 bases). CDR3 size: 13 residues. CDR1 is WSHSY, CDR2 SAAADI, per germline. Deletions cut 3 bases from V and 6 bases from J, with 11 bases between. This CDR3 is CASSDGTRPEAFF. DNA for the CDR3: TGCGCCAGCAGTGATGGGACGAGGCCTGAAGCTTTCTTT.

This clonotype was found a few times. The CDR3 protein is CASSQDQGTPLAKNIQYF. DNA of the CDR3: TGCGCCAGCAGCCAAGATCAGGGGACGCCGCTAGCCAAAAACATTCAGTACTTC. V is TRBV4-3 and J is TRBJ2-4, with D perhaps TRBD1 (6 bases). Germline assignment: CDR1 LGHNA and CDR2 YSLEER. The germline V and J ends were trimmed by 0 bases and 0 bases, with 15 bases remaining between them. This CDR3 is built from 18 residues.

This rearrangement joins TRBV19 to TRBJ1-5, with 7 bases aligning to TRBD1. V lost 2 bases to trimming and J lost 5 bases; unmatched junction nucleotides: 6. The length of the CDR3 is 15 residues. The V gene's germline CDR1 is LNHDA and CDR2 SQIVND (reference sequence). The CDR3 region has the DNA TGTGCCAGTAGTATATCTCAGGGGGAATATCAGCCCCAGCATTTT. It encodes CASSISQGEYQPQHF.

As concerns this clonotype: One end of the junction is discordant with germline, which a read error may explain. The V and J genes are TRBV24-1 and TRBJ2-7, with TRBD1 as a possible D gene (5 bases). This CDR3 region has 16 residues. Looked up from germline, CDR1 is KGHDR and CDR2 is SFDVKD. This chain's CDR3 is CAASDPRRQGSDEQYF. The CDR3 coding sequence is TGTGCCGCCAGTGATCCCCGTAGGCAGGGCAGCGACGAGCAGTACTTC.

This clonotype has just a few counts. V and J are TRBV4-1 and TRBJ2-1, with D perhaps matching TRBD2 (6 bases). CDR1 MGHRA and CDR2 YSYEKL come from the germline V gene. Deletions cut 1 base from V and 8 bases from J, with 15 bases between. This CDR3 has 15 residues. CDR3 protein: CASSQGVGGIDEQFF. CDR3 coding DNA: TGCGCCAGCAGCCAAGGGGTAGGAGGGATAGATGAGCAGTTCTTC.

This clonotype was observed at least ten times. CDR3 sequence (DNA): TGCAGTGCTAGAGATCCTCCGACGTTTACTAGCACAGATACGCAGTATTTT. It is translated as CSARDPPTFTSTDTQYF. V usage is TRBV20-1 and J usage is TRBJ2-3; the D is unclear. Germline loops: CDR1 DFQATT, CDR2 SNEGSKA (reference sequence). V was shortened by 0 bases and J by 0 bases, with 16 bases between the two germline ends. The CDR3 is made up of 17 amino acids.

The chain employs TRBV4-1 and TRBJ1-2, with TRBD1 matching 10 bases. CDR1 and CDR2 from the germline V gene are MGHRA and YSYEKL. This CDR3 is built from 16 residues. V shed 1 base, J shed 4 bases, and the junction held 6 bases outside the gene matches. The CDR3 bases are TGCGCCAGCAGCCAAGTACCCCGGGACAGGGGCTATGGCTACACCTTC. Its protein product is CASSQVPRDRGYGYTF.

This clonotype was detected many times. The J gene is TRBJ1-1, the V gene TRBV6-1; D gene ambiguous. The CDR3 extends over 15 amino acids. CDR1 and CDR2 from the germline V gene are MNHNS and SASEGT. V gave up 0 bases and J gave up 0 bases, with 8 bases separating them. CDR3 DNA sequence: TGTGCCAGCAGTGAAGCTGAAATCGTGAACACTGAAGCTTTCTTT. Its protein is CASSEAEIVNTEAFF.

In its sample, this clonotype was seen many times. V is TRBV12-3 or TRBV12-4 and J is TRBJ1-5; D call uncertain. Trimming removed 8 bases at V and 6 bases at J, with 20 bases between. The CDR3 length is 15 residues. The CDR3 loop reads CASRMGSQTIQPQHF. The CDR3 bases are TGTGCCAGCCGAATGGGGTCTCAGACGATTCAGCCCCAGCATTTT.

This clonotype has a handful of counts. The J gene is TRBJ2-6, the V gene TRBV4-2; 10 bases map to TRBD2. V lost 5 bases to trimming and J lost 0 bases; unmatched junction nucleotides: 7. Per germline, CDR1 LGHNA and CDR2 YNFKEQ. There are 18 residues in the CDR3. The CDR3: CASSTRAGGSSGANVLTF. CDR3 in DNA: TGTGCCAGCAGCACCCGAGCGGGGGGGTCCTCTGGGGCCAACGTCCTGACTTTC.

Concerning this clonotype: This clone may be a read error of a much larger clone one base away. The chain joins TRBV7-2 to TRBJ1-2, with D tentatively TRBD1 (5 bases). The germline CDR1 and CDR2 sequences are SGHTA and FQGNSA. V was shortened by 6 bases and J by 4 bases, with 12 bases between the two germline ends. The CDR3 length is 13 residues. The CDR3 is CASRLQVVYGYTF. As DNA, the CDR3 is TGTGCCAGCAGGTTACAGGTCGTCTATGGCTACACCTTC.

The gene calls are TRBV11-2 and TRBJ2-7; 11 positions agree with TRBD2. The J segment lost 2 bases and the V segment lost 5 bases, leaving 8 bases of the junction unmatched. The CDR3 consists of 16 residues. CDR1 SGHAT and CDR2 FQNNGV come from the germline V gene. The CDR3 coding sequence is TGTGCCAGCAGCCGACGACTAGCGGGGTCCCCCTACGAGCAGTACTTC. It specifies CASSRRLAGSPYEQYF.

This clonotype was found many times. This chain connects TRBV10-3 to TRBJ2-3; TRBD2 matches at 11 bases. Trimming cost V 7 bases and J 0 bases; bases outside gene matches: 9. Germline CDR1 ENHRY, CDR2 SYGVKD. This CDR3 contains 17 residues. CDR3 protein: CAITGASGGYSTDTQYF. CDR3 coding DNA: TGTGCCATCACCGGGGCTAGCGGGGGGTATAGCACAGATACGCAGTATTTT.

This clonotype was counted ten times or more. The chain links TRBV5-1 to TRBJ1-2, with D perhaps TRBD1 (5 bases). Trimming removed 1 base from V and 6 bases from J, with 16 bases in between. Germline V gene sequence: CDR1 SGHRS, CDR2 YFSETQ. The CDR3 consists of 15 residues. CDR3 nucleotides: TGCGCCAGCAGCTTGTCCGGGGGGAGTGAGGATGGCTACACCTTC. The encoded protein is CASSLSGGSEDGYTF.

This clonotype was seen a handful of times. The rearrangement uses TRBV5-5 and TRBJ1-1, with unresolved D. CDR1 and CDR2 (germline): SGHKS, YYEKEE (reference sequence). The CDR3 totals 14 residues. Trimming removed 0 bases from V and 0 bases from J, with 6 bases in between. CDR3 sequence: CASSLASMNTEAFF. As DNA, the CDR3 is TGTGCCAGCAGCTTGGCCAGCATGAACACTGAAGCTTTCTTT.

This clonotype was recorded many times. The chain recombines TRBV20-1 with TRBJ2-3; 10 bases align to TRBD2. Germline V gene data show CDR1 as DFQATT and CDR2 as SNEGSKA (reference sequence). The CDR3 extends over 15 amino acids. Trimming took 3 bases from V and 3 from J; bases not matched to a gene: 6. CDR3 sequence (DNA): TGCAGTGCTAGTCCCCTAGCGGGGGTGACAGATACGCAGTATTTT. Its translation is CSASPLAGVTDTQYF.

Concerning this clonotype: One end of the junction varies from germline; a read error may be responsible. J is TRBJ2-3 and V is TRBV5-1, with 10 bases identical to TRBD2. The CDR3 spans 14 residues. Germline values: CDR1 SGHRS, CDR2 YFSETQ. The CDR3, as DNA: TGCGCCAGCAGTGGGCTAGCGGGGGCATATACCCAGTATTTT. This translates into CASSGLAGAYTQYF.

This rearrangement joins TRBV12-3 or TRBV12-4 to TRBJ2-7; 8 bases fit TRBD2. The CDR3 spans 17 residues. Unmatched junction bases numbered 14, after V lost 7 bases and J lost 0 bases. The chain's CDR3 is CASTLGAGGPSSYEQYF. DNA for the CDR3: TGTGCCAGCACCCTGGGGGCGGGGGGCCCTAGCTCCTACGAGCAGTACTTC.

This clonotype has just a few counts. The chain is built from TRBV5-5 and TRBJ1-1; D not certain. Germline V CDR1 and CDR2: SGHKS, YYEKEE (reference sequence). The CDR3 has 13 amino acids. V was shortened by 3 bases and J by 3 bases, with 9 bases between the two germline ends. The CDR3 here is CASSWAGDTEAFF. CDR3 bases: TGTGCCAGCAGCTGGGCCGGGGACACTGAAGCTTTCTTT.

This clonotype was recorded many times. The chain links TRBV28 to TRBJ2-3; 8 nucleotides agree with TRBD1. The ends lost 5 bases at V and 1 base at J; junction bases unmatched: 5. There are 15 residues in the CDR3. Germline CDR1 reads MDHEN; CDR2 reads SYDVKM. CDR3 nucleotides: TGTGCCAGCAGTCTTCAGGGGGCCGGCACAGATACGCAGTATTTT. This encodes CASSLQGAGTDTQYF.